Below are 9 T cell receptor beta chains sequenced from a single sample in a study of T cell responses to AZD1222 COVID-19 vaccine. The repertoire was sequenced with immunoSEQ multiplex PCR; TCRdb's copy has only in-frame clones and lacks some. The sample has about 180,000 clones; approximately 94% are singletons. Here the sequenced sample was peripheral blood, taken 28 days after the second AZD1222 dose. The receptors here all came from an adult who received the AZD1222 COVID-19 vaccine.

The genes are TRBV14 and TRBJ2-5, with unresolved D. The CDR3 sequence is 13 residues long. V was cut by 0 bases and J by 3 bases, with 5 bases left in between. CDR1 and CDR2 (germline): SGHDN, FVKESK. This CDR3 is CASSQDWEETQYF. As DNA, the CDR3 is TGTGCCAGCAGCCAAGATTGGGAAGAGACCCAGTACTTC.

This clone was detected once. The J gene is TRBJ2-1, the V gene TRBV6-5; D uncertain. Germline assignment: CDR1 MNHEY and CDR2 SVGAGI. The V gene lost 0 bases and the J gene lost 6 bases, with 15 bases spanning the gap. There are 16 residues in the CDR3. The CDR3 DNA follows: TGTGCCAGCAGTTACTCGAAGTTCGGACGGTCCAATGAGCAGTTCTTC. Amino acids: CASSYSKFGRSNEQFF.

The V and J genes are TRBV11-3 and TRBJ1-4; D gene uncertain. V gave up 1 base and J gave up 8 bases, with 14 bases separating them. The CDR3 has 15 amino acids. Germline values: CDR1 SGHNT, CDR2 YENEEA. The chain's CDR3 is CASSLGADGGEKLFF. CDR3 nucleotide sequence: TGTGCCAGCAGCTTAGGGGCGGATGGTGGGGAAAAACTGTTTTTT.

This chain uses TRBV4-1 with TRBJ1-1; D is ambiguous. The CDR3 covers 13 residues. Germline CDR1 MGHRA, CDR2 YSYEKL. The germline V and J ends were trimmed by 0 bases and 2 bases, with 4 bases remaining between them. The CDR3 bases are TGCGCCAGCAGCCAAGATATTAACACTGAAGCTTTCTTT. Amino acid sequence: CASSQDINTEAFF.

This chain connects TRBV19 to TRBJ2-1; D gene ambiguous. CDR1 and CDR2 (germline): LNHDA, SQIVND (reference sequence). The V end lost 3 bases, the J end lost 0 bases, and 3 bases lay between the germline ends. The CDR3 is 13 amino acids. Here the CDR3 reads CASSMGSYNEQFF. For the CDR3, the DNA is TGTGCCAGTAGTATGGGCTCCTACAATGAGCAGTTCTTC.

The chain recombines TRBV19 with TRBJ1-2; 7 bases match TRBD1. CDR1 and CDR2 (germline): LNHDA, SQIVND (reference sequence). This CDR3 contains 16 residues. Trimming at V came to 3 bases and at J to 3 bases, leaving 10 bases not matched to a gene. The CDR3 loop is CASSILWATGDYGYTF. CDR3 sequence (DNA): TGTGCCAGTAGTATTTTGTGGGCTACAGGGGACTATGGCTACACCTTC.

The rearrangement joins TRBV28 to TRBJ2-3; weak D call: TRBD1 (6 bases). CDR3 length: 17 residues. Trimming stripped 4 bases from V and 1 base from J, with 18 bases between. The germline CDR1 and CDR2 sequences are MDHEN and SYDVKM. The CDR3 spells CASSSPTGRGRTDTQYF. The DNA for the CDR3 is TGTGCCAGCAGTTCCCCGACCGGCAGGGGACGCACAGATACGCAGTATTTT.

The chain employs TRBV7-2 and TRBJ2-1; 8 bases map to TRBD1. CDR3 length: 18 amino acids. Germline assignment: CDR1 SGHTA and CDR2 FQGNSA. With V trimmed by 3 bases and J by 3 bases, 13 bases remained unmatched. CDR3 residues: CASSLQGFRTGHYNEQFF. The CDR3, as DNA: TGTGCCAGCAGCTTGCAGGGGTTTAGGACAGGGCACTACAATGAGCAGTTCTTC.

This chain uses TRBV7-9 with TRBJ2-7, with D uncertain. CDR3 length: 12 amino acids. V gave up 2 bases and J gave up 6 bases, with 8 bases separating them. Germline V CDR1 and CDR2: SEHNR, FQNEAQ (reference sequence). The CDR3 protein is CASSLTWAEQYF. CDR3 DNA sequence: TGTGCCAGCAGCTTAACGTGGGCCGAGCAGTACTTC. The whole variable domain, remainder taken from reference TRBV7-9 and TRBJ2-7, is DTGVSQNPRHKITKRGQNVTFRCDPISEHNRLYWYRQTLGQGPEFLTYFQNEAQLEKSRLLSDRFSAERPKGSFSTLEIQRTEQGDSAMYLCASSLTWAEQYFGPGTRLTVT.